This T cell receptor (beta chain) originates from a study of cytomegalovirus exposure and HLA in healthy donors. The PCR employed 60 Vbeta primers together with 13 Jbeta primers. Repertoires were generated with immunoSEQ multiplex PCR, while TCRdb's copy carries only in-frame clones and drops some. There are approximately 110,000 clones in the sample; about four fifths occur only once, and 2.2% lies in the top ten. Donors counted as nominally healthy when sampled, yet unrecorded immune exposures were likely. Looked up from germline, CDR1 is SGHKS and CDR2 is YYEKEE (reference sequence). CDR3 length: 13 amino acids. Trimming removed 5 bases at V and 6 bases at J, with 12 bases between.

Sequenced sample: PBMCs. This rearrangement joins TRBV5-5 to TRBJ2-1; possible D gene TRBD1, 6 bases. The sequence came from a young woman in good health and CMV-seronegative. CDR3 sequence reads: CASRATGLNEQFF. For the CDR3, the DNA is TGTGCCAGCAGGGCCACAGGGCTCAATGAGCAGTTCTTC.